The rows below give T cell receptor beta chains drawn from one sample of a study of Ad26.COV2.S vaccination and SARS-CoV-2 variants. The data were produced by immunoSEQ multiplex PCR, yet TCRdb's version contains in-frame clones alone and is incomplete. The sample records 350,000 to 500,000 clones, roughly nine tenths being singletons. The sequencing here drew on peripheral blood, taken in a trial of Ad26.COV2.S vaccine versus placebo. These receptors all come from a person aged 18 to 59 who received the Ad26.COV2.S COVID-19 vaccine or a placebo. The CDR3 runs from the conserved cysteine through the conserved F or W. The D gene is left open where the match is weak. Rows give clone size only sometimes, using once, few, many, or a class for an expanded clone.

j_gene: TRBJ2-2; abundance: -; v_gene: TRBV5-1; d_gene: -; CDR3aa: CASSWSGAGISGELFF; CDR3nt: TGCGCCAGCAGCTGGAGTGGGGCAGGGATTTCCGGGGAGCTGTTTTTT
j_gene: TRBJ1-2; abundance: -; v_gene: TRBV11-2; d_gene: -; CDR3aa: CASSLDRHNGYTF; CDR3nt: TGTGCCAGCAGCTTAGATAGACACAATGGCTACACCTTC
j_gene: TRBJ1-1; abundance: -; v_gene: TRBV3-1/TRBV3-2; d_gene: TRBD1; CDR3aa: CASSPDRGWRTDTEAFF; CDR3nt: TGTGCCAGCAGCCCGGACAGGGGTTGGAGAACGGACACTGAAGCTTTCTTT
j_gene: TRBJ1-2; abundance: -; v_gene: TRBV5-6; d_gene: -; CDR3aa: CASSLKENYGYTF; CDR3nt: TGTGCCAGCAGCTTGAAGGAAAACTATGGCTACACCTTC
j_gene: TRBJ2-2; abundance: -; v_gene: TRBV5-4; d_gene: TRBD1; CDR3aa: CASSNPDRGRTGELFF; CDR3nt: TGTGCCAGCAGCAACCCGGACAGGGGGCGCACCGGGGAGCTGTTTTTT
j_gene: TRBJ1-1; abundance: -; v_gene: TRBV3-1/TRBV3-2; d_gene: -; CDR3aa: CASSHDSGAEAFF; CDR3nt: TGTGCCAGCAGCCATGATTCCGGGGCTGAAGCTTTCTTT
j_gene: TRBJ2-1; abundance: -; v_gene: TRBV27; d_gene: TRBD2; CDR3aa: CASSSGTSGVYNEQFF; CDR3nt: TGTGCCAGCAGTTCCGGGACTAGCGGGGTGTACAATGAGCAGTTCTTC
j_gene: TRBJ2-2; abundance: few; v_gene: TRBV29-1; d_gene: TRBD1; CDR3aa: CSGGEAGGRAGELFF; CDR3nt: TGCAGCGGAGGGGAAGCAGGGGGTCGCGCCGGGGAGCTGTTTTTT
j_gene: TRBJ2-2; abundance: once; v_gene: TRBV11-3; d_gene: -; CDR3aa: CASSSSYTGELFF; CDR3nt: TGTGCCAGCAGCTCCTCATACACCGGGGAGCTGTTTTTT
j_gene: TRBJ2-3; abundance: -; v_gene: TRBV5-8; d_gene: -; CDR3aa: CATSVGSWLFTDTQYF; CDR3nt: TGTGCCACCTCAGTAGGAAGTTGGCTGTTCACAGATACGCAGTATTTT
j_gene: TRBJ1-1; abundance: -; v_gene: TRBV5-1; d_gene: -; CDR3aa: CASSLLVNTEAFF; CDR3nt: TGCGCCAGCAGCTTGCTAGTGAACACTGAAGCTTTCTTT
j_gene: TRBJ2-1; abundance: -; v_gene: TRBV14; d_gene: TRBD1; CDR3aa: CASSQAGTDNNEQFF; CDR3nt: TGTGCCAGCAGCCAGGCCGGGACAGATAACAATGAGCAGTTCTTC
j_gene: TRBJ2-5; abundance: -; v_gene: TRBV5-1; d_gene: TRBD2; CDR3aa: CASSLAGGSQETQYF; CDR3nt: TGCGCCAGCAGCTTGGCGGGGGGAAGCCAAGAGACCCAGTACTTC
j_gene: TRBJ1-2; abundance: -; v_gene: TRBV7-8; d_gene: TRBD1; CDR3aa: CASSGDRFYGYTF; CDR3nt: TGTGCCAGCAGCGGGGACAGGTTCTATGGCTACACCTTC
j_gene: TRBJ2-2; abundance: once; v_gene: TRBV9; d_gene: TRBD2; CDR3aa: CAGKLGLALHKGGELFF; CDR3nt: TGTGCCGGTAAACTAGGACTAGCGTTACACAAAGGCGGGGAGCTGTTTTTT
j_gene: TRBJ1-2; abundance: few; v_gene: TRBV29-1; d_gene: -; CDR3aa: CSVELGGYGYTF; CDR3nt: TGCAGCGTTGAGCTGGGCGGCTATGGCTACACCTTC
j_gene: TRBJ1-2; abundance: -; v_gene: TRBV25-1; d_gene: TRBD1; CDR3aa: CASSLSGTGRPYTF; CDR3nt: TGTGCCAGCAGTCTTTCCGGGACAGGACGGCCCTACACCTTC
j_gene: TRBJ2-5; abundance: -; v_gene: TRBV5-6; d_gene: -; CDR3aa: CASSRPRGSETQYF; CDR3nt: TGTGCCAGCAGCCGGCCAAGGGGGTCTGAGACCCAGTACTTC
j_gene: TRBJ1-2; abundance: -; v_gene: TRBV19; d_gene: -; CDR3aa: CASSRFFLGWDGYTF; CDR3nt: TGTGCCAGTAGTAGGTTTTTCCTGGGTTGGGATGGCTACACCTTC
j_gene: TRBJ2-7; abundance: once; v_gene: TRBV12-3/TRBV12-4; d_gene: -; CDR3aa: CASSLIDYEQYF; CDR3nt: TGTGCCAGCAGTTTAATTGACTACGAGCAGTACTTC
j_gene: TRBJ2-3; abundance: -; v_gene: TRBV5-1; d_gene: -; CDR3aa: CASSLQPNTDTQYF; CDR3nt: TGCGCCAGCAGCTTGCAACCCAACACAGATACGCAGTATTTT
j_gene: TRBJ1-6; abundance: -; v_gene: TRBV5-6; d_gene: -; CDR3aa: CASSLWGGPLHF; CDR3nt: TGTGCCAGCAGCTTGTGGGGGGGACCCCTCCACTTT
j_gene: TRBJ2-3; abundance: -; v_gene: TRBV4-3; d_gene: -; CDR3aa: CASSQYPSTDTQYF; CDR3nt: TGCGCCAGCAGCCAATATCCTAGCACAGATACGCAGTATTTT
j_gene: TRBJ1-5; abundance: once; v_gene: TRBV28; d_gene: -; CDR3aa: CASTGTANQPQHF; CDR3nt: TGTGCCAGCACCGGAACGGCGAATCAGCCCCAGCATTTT
j_gene: TRBJ1-3; abundance: -; v_gene: TRBV7-2; d_gene: -; CDR3aa: CASSQNRGNTIYF; CDR3nt: TGTGCCAGCAGCCAGAACAGGGGAAACACCATATATTTT
j_gene: TRBJ2-5; abundance: once; v_gene: TRBV13; d_gene: -; CDR3aa: CASSFGWDQETQYF; CDR3nt: TGTGCCAGCAGCTTTGGATGGGATCAAGAGACCCAGTACTTC
j_gene: TRBJ2-3; abundance: -; v_gene: TRBV30; d_gene: -; CDR3aa: CAWSSGEPDTQYF; CDR3nt: TGTGCCTGGAGTTCAGGGGAGCCAGATACGCAGTATTTT
j_gene: TRBJ2-3; abundance: -; v_gene: TRBV19; d_gene: TRBD2; CDR3aa: CASATSGGTNTQYF; CDR3nt: TGTGCCAGTGCGACTAGCGGGGGTACAAATACGCAGTATTTT
j_gene: TRBJ1-1; abundance: -; v_gene: TRBV14; d_gene: -; CDR3aa: CASSQYGPPDTEAFF; CDR3nt: TGTGCCAGCAGCCAATATGGCCCACCGGACACTGAAGCTTTCTTT
j_gene: TRBJ2-3; abundance: -; v_gene: TRBV3-1/TRBV3-2; d_gene: -; CDR3aa: CASSQAVLTQYF; CDR3nt: TGTGCCAGCAGCCAAGCGGTGTTGACGCAGTATTTT
j_gene: TRBJ1-1; abundance: -; v_gene: TRBV9; d_gene: TRBD1; CDR3aa: CASSEGAGTTTEAFF; CDR3nt: TGTGCCAGCAGCGAGGGGGCGGGGACGACCACTGAAGCTTTCTTT
j_gene: TRBJ1-2; abundance: -; v_gene: TRBV9; d_gene: -; CDR3aa: CASSVEGRPSYGYTF; CDR3nt: TGTGCCAGCAGCGTAGAAGGCAGACCTAGCTATGGCTACACCTTC
j_gene: TRBJ2-3; abundance: -; v_gene: TRBV18; d_gene: -; CDR3aa: CASSPALTDTQYF; CDR3nt: TGTGCCAGCTCACCAGCTCTAACAGATACGCAGTATTTT
j_gene: TRBJ1-4; abundance: -; v_gene: TRBV9; d_gene: -; CDR3aa: CASSKTGRSEKLFF; CDR3nt: TGTGCCAGCAGTAAGACAGGTCGAAGCGAAAAACTGTTTTTT
j_gene: TRBJ2-7; abundance: few; v_gene: TRBV5-6; d_gene: -; CDR3aa: CASSSRATGILNEQYF; CDR3nt: TGTGCCAGCAGCTCCAGAGCGACAGGTATCTTGAACGAGCAGTACTTC
j_gene: TRBJ1-1; abundance: -; v_gene: TRBV7-3; d_gene: -; CDR3aa: CASSLNPSVTEAFF; CDR3nt: TGTGCCAGCAGCTTAAACCCGTCGGTCACTGAAGCTTTCTTT
j_gene: TRBJ2-6; abundance: -; v_gene: TRBV6-4; d_gene: TRBD1; CDR3aa: CASSRDRLSSGANVLTF; CDR3nt: TGTGCCAGCAGTAGGGACAGATTAAGCTCTGGGGCCAACGTCCTGACTTTC
j_gene: TRBJ2-1; abundance: -; v_gene: TRBV30; d_gene: TRBD2; CDR3aa: CAWSPRRLAEHYNEQFF; CDR3nt: TGTGCCTGGAGTCCTCGTCGACTAGCGGAACACTACAATGAGCAGTTCTTC
j_gene: TRBJ2-6; abundance: -; v_gene: TRBV2; d_gene: -; CDR3aa: CASSEAQGSSGANVLTF; CDR3nt: TGTGCCAGCAGTGAGGCACAGGGAAGCTCTGGGGCCAACGTCCTGACTTTC
j_gene: TRBJ2-2; abundance: -; v_gene: TRBV7-2; d_gene: -; CDR3aa: CASKWGLPGTGELFF; CDR3nt: TGTGCCAGCAAATGGGGCCTTCCGGGCACCGGGGAGCTGTTTTTT
j_gene: TRBJ2-3; abundance: -; v_gene: TRBV6-6; d_gene: -; CDR3aa: CASSPDRSAQYF; CDR3nt: TGTGCCAGCAGCCCGGACAGATCGGCGCAGTATTTT
j_gene: TRBJ1-4; abundance: -; v_gene: TRBV7-2; d_gene: -; CDR3aa: CASSSTLAGTNEKLFF; CDR3nt: TGTGCCAGCAGCTCTACTCTAGCAGGGACTAATGAAAAACTGTTTTTT
j_gene: TRBJ2-3; abundance: -; v_gene: TRBV18; d_gene: TRBD1; CDR3aa: CASSPRDRGDTQYF; CDR3nt: TGTGCCAGCTCACCTCGGGACAGAGGAGATACGCAGTATTTT
j_gene: TRBJ1-6; abundance: -; v_gene: TRBV9; d_gene: -; CDR3aa: CASSLGDSPLHF; CDR3nt: TGTGCCAGCAGTCTAGGAGATTCACCCCTCCACTTT
j_gene: TRBJ2-1; abundance: few; v_gene: TRBV6-6; d_gene: -; CDR3aa: CASSYTDSYNEQFF; CDR3nt: TGTGCCAGCAGTTATACGGACTCCTACAATGAGCAGTTCTTC
j_gene: TRBJ1-6; abundance: few; v_gene: TRBV3-1/TRBV3-2; d_gene: TRBD1; CDR3aa: CASSQVDRVNSPLHF; CDR3nt: TGTGCCAGCAGCCAGGTGGACAGGGTGAATTCACCCCTCCACTTT
j_gene: TRBJ2-5; abundance: -; v_gene: TRBV6-5; d_gene: TRBD2; CDR3aa: CASSLTLAGEETQYF; CDR3nt: TGTGCCAGCAGTTTAACCTTAGCGGGAGAGGAGACCCAGTACTTC
j_gene: TRBJ1-1; abundance: -; v_gene: TRBV2; d_gene: TRBD1; CDR3aa: CASQPTNRQGQAFF; CDR3nt: TGTGCCAGCCAACCTACTAACAGACAGGGACAAGCTTTCTTT
j_gene: TRBJ2-7; abundance: few; v_gene: TRBV7-2; d_gene: -; CDR3aa: CASSFGGGTVPYEQYF; CDR3nt: TGTGCCAGCAGCTTTGGAGGTGGGACGGTTCCCTACGAGCAGTACTTC
j_gene: TRBJ2-3; abundance: -; v_gene: TRBV11-2; d_gene: -; CDR3aa: CASILLDTGRDTQYF; CDR3nt: TGTGCCAGCATCTTACTGGACACCGGTAGGGATACGCAGTATTTT
j_gene: TRBJ1-1; abundance: -; v_gene: TRBV20-1; d_gene: -; CDR3aa: CSGEVWAEAFF; CDR3nt: TGCAGTGGGGAGGTTTGGGCTGAAGCTTTCTTT
j_gene: TRBJ2-5; abundance: -; v_gene: TRBV27; d_gene: TRBD1; CDR3aa: CASSPRDRVETQYF; CDR3nt: TGTGCCAGCAGTCCACGGGACAGGGTGGAGACCCAGTACTTC
j_gene: TRBJ1-1; abundance: -; v_gene: TRBV6-5; d_gene: -; CDR3aa: CASSYIENTEAFF; CDR3nt: TGTGCCAGCAGTTACATCGAGAACACTGAAGCTTTCTTT
j_gene: TRBJ1-4; abundance: -; v_gene: TRBV7-2; d_gene: -; CDR3aa: CASSLDLRDEKLFF; CDR3nt: TGTGCCAGCAGCTTAGACCTCCGGGACGAAAAACTGTTTTTT